Following are 22 T cell receptor beta chains from one sample sequenced in a study of cytomegalovirus exposure and HLA in healthy donors. 60 Vbeta and 13 Jbeta primers were used in PCR. Measured with immunoSEQ multiplex PCR; TCRdb has only the in-frame clones, and not every one. This sample has 200,000 to 250,000 clones; 82% occur once, and the top ten carry over 5%. Sequences were obtained from PBMCs. These receptors were obtained from a woman in her thirties or forties in good health and CMV-seropositive.

This rearrangement joins TRBV18 to TRBJ1-2; D uncertain. V lost 3 bases and J lost 8, with 22 bases in between. The germline gives CDR1 KGHSH, CDR2 LQKENI. The CDR3 consists of 16 residues. The CDR3 DNA follows: TGTGCCAGCTCACCGACTGCTGGCAGAGGGATCGGGGGCTACACCTTC. It yields the protein CASSPTAGRGIGGYTF.

The CDR3 DNA sequence: TGTGCCAGTAGAAGGGACAGGGGGTCTAACTATGGCTACACCTTC. Translation gives CASRRDRGSNYGYTF. The chain links TRBV19 to TRBJ1-2, with TRBD1 identical over 11 bases. The CDR3 spans 15 residues. Unmatched junction bases numbered 3, after V lost 6 bases and J lost 0 bases. The germline gives CDR1 LNHDA, CDR2 SQIVND (reference sequence). Supplemented by reference TRBV19 and TRBJ1-2, the full variable domain reads DGGITQSPKYLFRKEGQNVTLSCEQNLNHDAMYWYRQDPGQGLRLIYYSQIVNDFQKGDIAEGYSVSREKKESFPLTVTSAQKNPTAFYLCASRRDRGSNYGYTFGSGTRLTVV.

V and J are TRBV19 and TRBJ1-2; 10 positions agree with TRBD1. The CDR3 length is 16 residues. V lost 7 bases and J lost 4; bases outside the gene matches: 12. Germline V CDR1 and CDR2: LNHDA, SQIVND (reference sequence). DNA for the CDR3: TGTGCCAGTACAATGACAGGGGGCTCTTCGGCCTATGGCTACACCTTC. This encodes CASTMTGGSSAYGYTF.

This clone was seen only a few times. The genes are TRBV27 and TRBJ1-4; D is possibly TRBD1 (5 bases). V was trimmed by 1 base and J by 0 bases, leaving 6 bases between them. CDR3 length: 15 amino acids. The V gene's germline CDR1 is MNHEY and CDR2 SMNVEV (reference sequence). The CDR3, as DNA: TGTGCCAGCAGTTTATGGGGGGCAACTAATGAAAAACTGTTTTTT. Encoded protein: CASSLWGATNEKLFF.

The chain is built from TRBV28 and TRBJ2-1, with TRBD2 matching over 9 bases. J lost 8 bases, V lost 6 bases, and 11 bases had no gene match. This CDR3 region has 15 residues. Germline V gives CDR1 MDHEN, CDR2 SYDVKM. CDR3 amino acids: CASRVAGGGHDEQFF. Written as DNA, the CDR3 is TGTGCCAGCAGAGTGGCGGGAGGGGGGCACGATGAGCAGTTCTTC.

The CDR3 coding sequence is TGTGCCACAAAGCAGACAGGGAGGGAGACCCAGTACTTC. It yields the protein CATKQTGRETQYF. V usage is TRBV5-4 and J usage is TRBJ2-5; TRBD1 might be the D (7 bases). CDR1 is SGHNT, CDR2 YYREEE, per germline (reference sequence). V was cut by 9 bases and J by 5 bases, with 17 bases left in between. The length of the CDR3 is 13 residues. Full variable domain (outside the CDR3, taken from reference TRBV5-4 and TRBJ2-5): ETGVTQSPTHLIKTRGQQVTLRCSSQSGHNTVSWYQQALGQGPQFIFQYYREEENGRGNFPPRFSGLQFPNYSSELNVNALELDDSALYLCATKQTGRETQYFGPGTRLLVL.

The chain carries TRBV7-2 and TRBJ2-7; 8 bases align to TRBD2. V dropped 1 base and J dropped 4; count of bases not matched to a gene: 6. The CDR3 has 15 residues. Germline-derived CDR1 and CDR2 are SGHTA and FQGNSA. CDR3 amino acids: CASSLDGAGAYEQYF. The CDR3 bases are TGTGCCAGCAGCTTAGATGGAGCGGGAGCTTACGAGCAGTACTTC.

This clone has a single count. The V gene is TRBV30, the J gene TRBJ2-3, with 10 bases identical to TRBD2. The CDR3 sequence is 16 residues long. With V trimmed by 3 bases and J by 3 bases, 9 bases remained unmatched. CDR1 GTSNPN and CDR2 SVGIG come from the germline V gene (reference sequence). In DNA form, the CDR3 reads TGTGCCTGGAGAGGAAAACTAGCGGGGATAACAGATACGCAGTATTTT. Translated: CAWRGKLAGITDTQYF.

This clone was detected only once. A read error may produce the germline difference seen at one junction end. V is TRBV11-2 and J is TRBJ1-1; D call uncertain. The CDR3 loop spans 13 amino acids. Looked up from germline, CDR1 is SGHAT and CDR2 is FQNNGV. The CDR3 here is CASSLEAGTEAFF. The DNA for the CDR3 is TGTGCCAGCAGCCTAGAGGCGGGCACTGAAGCTTTCTTT.

This chain links TRBV4-1 with TRBJ1-1; maybe TRBD1 (5 bases). The CDR3 loop spans 16 amino acids. V dropped 1 base and J dropped 1 base, with 13 bases sitting between them. Germline V gives CDR1 MGHRA, CDR2 YSYEKL. The CDR3 coding sequence is TGCGCCAGCAGCCAAGTATTCGGACACCAGAACACTGAAGCTTTCTTT. Amino acids: CASSQVFGHQNTEAFF.

The chain has TRBV29-1 and TRBJ2-7, with D possibly matching TRBD2 (6 bases). CDR3 length: 13 residues. Germline values: CDR1 SQVTM, CDR2 ANQGSEA. The V end lost 6 bases, the J end lost 3 bases, and 15 bases lay between the germline ends. For the CDR3, the DNA is TGCAGCGTACAACCCGGGACTGGCTACGAGCAGTACTTC. It encodes CSVQPGTGYEQYF.

The CDR3 DNA reads as TGTGCCTTCAGACTCGGGGGATCTGGCTACACCTTC. This encodes CAFRLGGSGYTF. The rearrangement uses TRBV30 and TRBJ1-2; D possibly corresponds to TRBD1 (5 bases). CDR1 GTSNPN and CDR2 SVGIG come from the germline V gene (reference sequence). Trimming took 7 bases from V and 7 from J, leaving 16 bases between them. The CDR3 is 12 residues long. The complete variable domain, with remaining parts taken from reference TRBV30 and TRBJ1-2, reads SQTIHQWPATLVQPVGSPLSLECTVEGTSNPNLYWYRQAAGRGLQLLFYSVGIGQISSEVPQNLSASRPQDRQFILSSKKLLLSDSGFYLCAFRLGGSGYTFGSGTRLTVV.

This rearrangement joins TRBV25-1 to TRBJ1-2; the match to TRBD1 covers 7 bases. The CDR3 loop spans 14 amino acids. Germline V CDR1 and CDR2: MGHDK, SYGVNS. V shed 6 bases, J shed 4 bases, and the junction held 8 bases outside the gene matches. CDR3 amino acids: CASRATGSTYGYTF. As DNA, the CDR3 is TGTGCCAGCAGAGCGACAGGGAGCACCTATGGCTACACCTTC.

V is TRBV9 and J is TRBJ2-2, with 9 bases identical to TRBD1. Germline V CDR1 and CDR2: SGDLS, YYNGEE. Unmatched junction bases numbered 8, after V lost 2 bases and J lost 6 bases. The CDR3 covers 16 residues. The CDR3, as DNA: TGTGCCAGCAGCGTCCAGGGACAGGGAAATGCCGGGGAGCTGTTTTTT. Encoded protein: CASSVQGQGNAGELFF.

CDR3 region: CASRPLRGGAEAFF. In DNA form, the CDR3 reads TGTGCCAGTAGGCCCTTAAGGGGAGGGGCTGAAGCTTTCTTT. The chain recombines TRBV19 with TRBJ1-1; possible D gene TRBD1, 5 bases. The V gene lost 6 bases and the J gene lost 6 bases, with 17 bases spanning the gap. The CDR3 spans 14 residues. Germline-derived CDR1 and CDR2 are LNHDA and SQIVND (reference sequence).

This clone was recorded only once. This chain joins TRBV29-1 and TRBJ2-4; 8 bases fit TRBD1. Germline V gene sequence: CDR1 SQVTM, CDR2 ANQGSEA. J was trimmed by 0 bases and V by 6 bases; bases with no gene match: 1. The CDR3 consists of 13 residues. The CDR3 DNA reads TGCAGCGTCGGACAGGGAGCCAAAAACATTCAGTACTTC. It translates to CSVGQGAKNIQYF.

V is TRBV6-1 and J is TRBJ1-2; D gene unclear. V was trimmed by 1 base and J by 3 bases, leaving 6 bases between them. The germline CDR1 and CDR2 sequences are MNHNS and SASEGT. The CDR3 length is 13 residues. The CDR3 region has the DNA TGTGCCAGCAGTGAAGGGCGGTACTATGGCTACACCTTC. This codes for CASSEGRYYGYTF.

About this clone: The junction departs from germline at one end; a sequencing error may be responsible. Other DNA sequences in this specimen translate into the identical CDR3. The chain is built from TRBV9 and TRBJ1-4, with D tentatively TRBD1 (5 bases). The length of the CDR3 is 15 residues. CDR1 and CDR2 (germline): SGDLS, YYNGEE. The CDR3 region is CASSVGGGTNEKLFF. For the CDR3, the DNA is TGTGCCAGCAGTGTAGGCGGGGGAACTAATGAAAAACTGTTTTTT.

The V call is TRBV19, the J call TRBJ2-7; 7 bases are a match to TRBD2. Looked up from germline, CDR1 is LNHDA and CDR2 is SQIVND (reference sequence). The CDR3 has 15 residues. The V gene end was trimmed by 8 bases and the J gene end by 0 bases; junction bases not matched to a gene: 10. The CDR3 bases are TGTGCCAGTTCCAGCGTCAGCGGGAACTCCTACGAGCAGTACTTC. This translates into CASSSVSGNSYEQYF. The entire variable domain, with the rest obtained from reference TRBV19 and TRBJ2-7, is as follows: DGGITQSPKYLFRKEGQNVTLSCEQNLNHDAMYWYRQDPGQGLRLIYYSQIVNDFQKGDIAEGYSVSREKKESFPLTVTSAQKNPTAFYLCASSSVSGNSYEQYFGPGTRLTVT.

The chain combines TRBV14 with TRBJ2-5; 9 bases line up with TRBD2. The J call is uncertain, as TRBJ2-7 better fits the DNA end. Germline V gene lookup returns CDR1 SGHDN and CDR2 FVKESK. The CDR3 sequence is 17 residues long. CDR3 nucleotide sequence: TGTGCCAGCAGCCGAATCGTACTAGCGGGCCCTACCTACGAGCAGTACTTC. As protein: CASSRIVLAGPTYEQYF.

The genes are TRBV30 and TRBJ1-2; D gene ambiguous. V shed 5 bases and J shed 8 bases, with 18 bases lying between them. Looked up from germline, CDR1 is GTSNPN and CDR2 is SVGIG (reference sequence). This CDR3 is 13 amino acids long. CDR3 loop: CAWLSGGRGGYTF. In DNA, the CDR3 is TGTGCCTGGCTCTCGGGAGGTCGGGGAGGCTACACCTTC.

This clone showed up just a few times. V gene TRBV6-5 combines with J gene TRBJ1-1; D ambiguous. The CDR3 totals 13 residues. In germline, CDR1 is MNHEY, CDR2 SVGAGI. V lost 5 bases, J lost 1 base, and 8 bases lay in between. The CDR3 DNA follows: TGTGCCAGCAGTCGCCGGGAGAACACTGAAGCTTTCTTT. This gives the protein CASSRRENTEAFF.